The text below deals with one TCR beta chain. Its specificity is unknown. This sample was taken from a study of cytotoxic CD8 clonotypes in ibrutinib-treated CLL. On the study more broadly: By median roughly 74 months, 12 had progressed and about 15 stayed remitted; responses had been 2 complete and 25 or so partial. Study results and caveats: The study found clonality rose at ibrutinib response, then fell toward baseline at progression. The study found public clonotypes uncommon, contracting or stable on treatment. Sampling schedules were unmatched across sustained-remission and progressing patients.

The assay was immunoSEQ multiplex PCR, and TCRdb's table has in-frame clones only and misses some. The sample holds 150,000 to 250,000 clones, around three quarters seen once. In germline, CDR1 is MNHEY, CDR2 SVGAGI. V lost 1 base, J lost 3 bases, and 6 bases stayed unmatched. The CDR3 has 16 residues. The V gene is TRBV6-5, the J gene TRBJ1-3; TRBD1 aligns across 7 bases. This TCR derives from a human donor with chronic lymphocytic leukemia. This specimen was PBMCs, taken after 24 months of ibrutinib treatment. CDR3 bases: TGTGCCAGCAGTTACTTTGACAGGGTATTTGGAAACACCATATATTTT. Its protein product is CASSYFDRVFGNTIYF.